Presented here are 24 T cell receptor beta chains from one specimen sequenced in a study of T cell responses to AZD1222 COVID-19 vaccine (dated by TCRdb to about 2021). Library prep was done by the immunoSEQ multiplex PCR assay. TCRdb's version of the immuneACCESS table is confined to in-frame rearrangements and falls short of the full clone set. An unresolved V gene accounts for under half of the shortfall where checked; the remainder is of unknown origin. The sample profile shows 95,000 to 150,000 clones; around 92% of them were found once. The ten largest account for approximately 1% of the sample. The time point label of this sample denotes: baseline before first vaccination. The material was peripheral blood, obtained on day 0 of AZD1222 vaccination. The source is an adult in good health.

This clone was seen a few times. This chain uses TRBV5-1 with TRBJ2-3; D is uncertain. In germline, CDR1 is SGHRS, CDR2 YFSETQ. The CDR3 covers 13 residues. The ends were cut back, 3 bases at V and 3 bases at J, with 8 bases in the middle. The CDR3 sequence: CASSSHPTDTQYF. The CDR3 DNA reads TGCGCCAGCAGCTCCCACCCTACAGATACGCAGTATTTT.

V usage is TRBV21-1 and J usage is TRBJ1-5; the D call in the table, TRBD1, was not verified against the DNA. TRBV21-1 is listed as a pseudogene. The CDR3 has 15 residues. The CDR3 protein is CASSRRQIGIQPQHF. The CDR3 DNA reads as TGTGCCAGCAGCAGACGACAGATTGGAATTCAGCCCCAGCATTTT.

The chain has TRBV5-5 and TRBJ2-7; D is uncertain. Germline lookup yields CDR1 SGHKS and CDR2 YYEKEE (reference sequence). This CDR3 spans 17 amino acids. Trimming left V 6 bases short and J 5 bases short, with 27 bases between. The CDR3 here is CASIQSSGSPWINEQYF. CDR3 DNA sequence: TGTGCCAGCATCCAATCATCAGGAAGCCCCTGGATAAACGAGCAGTACTTC.

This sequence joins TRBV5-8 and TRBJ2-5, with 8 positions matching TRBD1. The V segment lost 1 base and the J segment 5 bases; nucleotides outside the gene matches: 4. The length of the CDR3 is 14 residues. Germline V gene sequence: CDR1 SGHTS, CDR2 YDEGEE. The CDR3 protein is CASSLTTGDETQYF. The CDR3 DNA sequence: TGTGCCAGCAGCTTGACGACAGGGGACGAGACCCAGTACTTC.

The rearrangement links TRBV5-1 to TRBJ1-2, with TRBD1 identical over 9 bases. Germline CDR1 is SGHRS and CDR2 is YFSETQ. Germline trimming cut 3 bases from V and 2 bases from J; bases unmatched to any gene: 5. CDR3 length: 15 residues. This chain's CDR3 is CASSSGGTGNYGYTF. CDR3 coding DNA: TGCGCCAGCAGCTCTGGAGGGACAGGGAACTATGGCTACACCTTC.

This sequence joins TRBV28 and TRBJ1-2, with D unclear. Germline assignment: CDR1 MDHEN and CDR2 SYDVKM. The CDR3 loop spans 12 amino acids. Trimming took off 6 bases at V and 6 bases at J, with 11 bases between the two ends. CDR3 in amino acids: CASRQRLDGYTF. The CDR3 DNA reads TGTGCCAGCAGGCAGAGATTAGATGGCTACACCTTC.

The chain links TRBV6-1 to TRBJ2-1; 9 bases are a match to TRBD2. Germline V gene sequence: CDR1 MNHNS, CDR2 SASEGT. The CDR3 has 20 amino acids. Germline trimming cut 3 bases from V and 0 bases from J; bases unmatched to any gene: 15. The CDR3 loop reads CASSEFTSGFFPSSYNEQFF. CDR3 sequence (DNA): TGTGCCAGCAGTGAGTTTACTAGCGGGTTTTTCCCAAGCTCCTACAATGAGCAGTTCTTC.

The CDR3 spells CASSSTHLAGGPTNYEQYF. The DNA for the CDR3 is TGTGCCAGCAGCTCGACTCATTTAGCGGGAGGCCCGACTAACTACGAGCAGTACTTC. V gene TRBV4-2 combines with J gene TRBJ2-7, with 10 nucleotides matching TRBD2. Trimming cost V 5 bases and J 3 bases; bases outside gene matches: 19. The CDR3 sequence is 19 residues long. Germline V gives CDR1 LGHNA, CDR2 YNFKEQ.

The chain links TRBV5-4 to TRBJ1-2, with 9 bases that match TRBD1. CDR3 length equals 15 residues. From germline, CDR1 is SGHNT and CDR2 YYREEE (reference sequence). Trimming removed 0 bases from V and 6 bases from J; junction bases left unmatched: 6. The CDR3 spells CASSLVSQGADGYTF. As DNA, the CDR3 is TGTGCCAGCAGCTTGGTGTCACAGGGGGCGGATGGCTACACCTTC.

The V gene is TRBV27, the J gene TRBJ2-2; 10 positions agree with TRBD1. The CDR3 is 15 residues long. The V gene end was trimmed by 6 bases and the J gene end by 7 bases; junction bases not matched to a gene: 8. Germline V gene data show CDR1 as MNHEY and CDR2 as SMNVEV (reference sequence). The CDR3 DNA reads TGTGCCAGCAGGCTCGACAGGGGGCGCGTCGGGGAGCTGTTTTTT. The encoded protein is CASRLDRGRVGELFF.

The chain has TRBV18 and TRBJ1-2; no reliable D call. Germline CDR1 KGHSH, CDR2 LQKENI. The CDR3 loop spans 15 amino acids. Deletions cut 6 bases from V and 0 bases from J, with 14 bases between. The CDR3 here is CASSPLGYTNYGYTF. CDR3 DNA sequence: TGTGCCAGCTCCCCCCTCGGATACACTAACTATGGCTACACCTTC.

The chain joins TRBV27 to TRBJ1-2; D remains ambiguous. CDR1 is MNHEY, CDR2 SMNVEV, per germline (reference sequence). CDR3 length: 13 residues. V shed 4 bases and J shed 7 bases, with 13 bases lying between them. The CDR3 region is CASSSRRRGGYTF. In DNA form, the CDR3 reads TGTGCCAGCAGTTCTAGAAGGAGAGGTGGCTACACCTTC.

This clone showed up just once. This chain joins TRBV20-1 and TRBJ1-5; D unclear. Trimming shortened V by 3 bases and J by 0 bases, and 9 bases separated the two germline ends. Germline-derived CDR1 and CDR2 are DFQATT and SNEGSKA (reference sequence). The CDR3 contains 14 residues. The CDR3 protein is CSASPPTSNQPQHF. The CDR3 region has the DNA TGCAGTGCTAGTCCCCCTACTAGCAATCAGCCCCAGCATTTT.

CDR3 loop: CSVWRRSLEQYF. CDR3 bases: TGCAGCGTTTGGCGAAGGTCCCTCGAGCAGTACTTC. This chain connects TRBV29-1 to TRBJ2-7; no reliable D call. The CDR3 length is 12 residues. The germline V gene has CDR1 SQVTM and CDR2 ANQGSEA. V was cut by 5 bases and J by 6 bases, with 14 bases left in between.

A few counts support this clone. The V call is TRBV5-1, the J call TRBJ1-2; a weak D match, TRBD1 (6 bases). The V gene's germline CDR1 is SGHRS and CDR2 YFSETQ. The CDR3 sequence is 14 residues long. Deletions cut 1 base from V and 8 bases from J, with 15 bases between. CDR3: CASSLTRDIGGYTF. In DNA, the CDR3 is TGCGCCAGCAGCTTGACCCGGGACATCGGCGGCTACACCTTC.

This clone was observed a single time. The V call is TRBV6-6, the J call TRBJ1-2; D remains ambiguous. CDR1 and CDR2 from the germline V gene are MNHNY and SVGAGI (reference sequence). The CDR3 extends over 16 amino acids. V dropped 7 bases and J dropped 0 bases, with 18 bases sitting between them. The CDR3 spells CASTDYPGRANYGYTF. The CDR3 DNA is TGTGCCAGCACCGACTACCCCGGGAGGGCTAACTATGGCTACACCTTC.

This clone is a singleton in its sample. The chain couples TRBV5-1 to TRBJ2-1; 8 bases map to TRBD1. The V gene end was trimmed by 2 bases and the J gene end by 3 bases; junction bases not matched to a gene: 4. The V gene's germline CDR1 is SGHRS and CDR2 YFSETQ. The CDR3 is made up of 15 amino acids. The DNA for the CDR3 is TGCGCCAGCAGCTTCTCCGGGACAGGCTACAATGAGCAGTTCTTC. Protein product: CASSFSGTGYNEQFF.

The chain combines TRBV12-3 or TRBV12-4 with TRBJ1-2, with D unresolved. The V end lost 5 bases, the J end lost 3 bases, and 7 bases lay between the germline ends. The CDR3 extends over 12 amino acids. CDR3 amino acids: CASSDLDYGYTF. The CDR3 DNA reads TGTGCCAGCAGTGACTTGGACTATGGCTACACCTTC.

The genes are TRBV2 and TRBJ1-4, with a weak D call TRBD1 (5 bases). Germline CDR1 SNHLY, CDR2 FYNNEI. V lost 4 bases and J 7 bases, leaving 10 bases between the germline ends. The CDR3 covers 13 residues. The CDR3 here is CASSVAGSEKLFF. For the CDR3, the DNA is TGTGCCAGCAGTGTAGCAGGGTCTGAAAAACTGTTTTTT.

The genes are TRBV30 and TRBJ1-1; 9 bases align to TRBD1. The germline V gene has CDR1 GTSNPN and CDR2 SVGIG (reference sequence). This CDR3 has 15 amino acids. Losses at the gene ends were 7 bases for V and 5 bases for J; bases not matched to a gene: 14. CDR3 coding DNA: TGTGCCTCCCTAGGTAGCTGGACAGGGGAAACTGAAGCTTTCTTT. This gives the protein CASLGSWTGETEAFF.

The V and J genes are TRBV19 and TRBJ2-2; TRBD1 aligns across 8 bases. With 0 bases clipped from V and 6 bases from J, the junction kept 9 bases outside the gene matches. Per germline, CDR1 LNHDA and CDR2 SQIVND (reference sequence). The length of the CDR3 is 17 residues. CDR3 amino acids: CASSIDWTGRLSGELFF. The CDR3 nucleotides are TGTGCCAGTAGTATAGATTGGACAGGGCGATTATCCGGGGAGCTGTTTTTT.

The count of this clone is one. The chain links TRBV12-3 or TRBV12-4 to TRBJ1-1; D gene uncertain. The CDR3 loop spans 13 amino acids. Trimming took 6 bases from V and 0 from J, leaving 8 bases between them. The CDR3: CASSDIMNTEAFF. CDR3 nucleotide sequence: TGTGCCAGCAGCGACATAATGAACACTGAAGCTTTCTTT.

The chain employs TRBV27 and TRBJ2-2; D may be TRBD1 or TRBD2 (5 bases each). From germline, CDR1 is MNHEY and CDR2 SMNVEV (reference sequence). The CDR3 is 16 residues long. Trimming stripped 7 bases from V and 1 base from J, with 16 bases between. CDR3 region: CASTMTGTVNTGELFF. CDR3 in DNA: TGTGCCAGCACAATGACCGGGACGGTGAACACCGGGGAGCTGTTTTTT.

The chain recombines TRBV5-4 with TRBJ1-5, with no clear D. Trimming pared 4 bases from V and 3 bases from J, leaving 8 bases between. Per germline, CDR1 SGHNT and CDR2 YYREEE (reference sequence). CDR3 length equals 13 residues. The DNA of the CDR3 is TGTGCCAGCAGCCTCGGACCCAATCAGCCCCAGCATTTT. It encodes CASSLGPNQPQHF.